This TCR beta chain is from a study of control samples from healthy donors and cancer patients. Germline lookup yields CDR1 SGHRS and CDR2 YFSETQ. The CDR3 length is 16 residues. V lost 2 bases, J lost 3 bases, and 7 bases stayed unmatched. Produced via immunoSEQ multiplex PCR; TCRdb's table is partial and in-frame only. The sample contains over 150,000 clones, over 85% of which appear only once. The source material was blood. The receptor comes from a man in his late teens or twenties in good health. The V gene is TRBV5-1, the J gene TRBJ1-1; 10 nucleotides agree with TRBD1. The CDR3 DNA reads TGCGCCAGCAGCTTAACCGGGACAGGGGTTTACACTGAAGCTTTCTTT. Amino acids: CASSLTGTGVYTEAFF.